This TCR beta chain was obtained from a study of long-term antiretroviral therapy in people with HIV. The immunoSEQ assay was v3.0, run at survey level. The data were produced by immunoSEQ multiplex PCR, yet TCRdb's version contains in-frame clones alone and is incomplete. The table has about 35,000 clones, approximately 72% seen once. People in the study who had HIV all got their treatment in the United States. This clonotype was obtained from a man in his forties or fifties with HIV. Material: unsorted PBMCs, obtained 3 years after starting antiretroviral therapy.

The CDR3 DNA is TGTGCCAGCACCCGACCGGGTTGGGAGAGCGGCTACACCTTC. Translating it yields CASTRPGWESGYTF. The rearrangement uses TRBV6-5 and TRBJ1-2; D not certain. The CDR3 totals 14 residues. V lost 7 bases to trimming and J lost 8 bases, with 20 bases between them. CDR1 is MNHEY, CDR2 SVGAGI, per germline.